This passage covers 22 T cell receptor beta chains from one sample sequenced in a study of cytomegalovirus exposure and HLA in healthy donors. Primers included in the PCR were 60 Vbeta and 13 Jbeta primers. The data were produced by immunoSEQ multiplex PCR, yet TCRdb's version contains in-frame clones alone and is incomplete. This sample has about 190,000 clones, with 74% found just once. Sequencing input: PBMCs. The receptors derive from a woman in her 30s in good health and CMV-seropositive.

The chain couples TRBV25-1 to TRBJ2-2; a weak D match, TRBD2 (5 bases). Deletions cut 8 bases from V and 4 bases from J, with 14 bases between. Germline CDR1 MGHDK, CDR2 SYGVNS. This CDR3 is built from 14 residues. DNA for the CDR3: TGTGCCAGCCGAGGAGTAGCGAGCACCGGGGAGCTGTTTTTT. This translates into CASRGVASTGELFF.

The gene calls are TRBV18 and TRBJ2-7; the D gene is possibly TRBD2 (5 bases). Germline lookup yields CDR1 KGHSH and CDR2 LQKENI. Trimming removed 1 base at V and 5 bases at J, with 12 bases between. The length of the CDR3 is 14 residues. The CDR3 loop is CASSPQLGMNEQYF. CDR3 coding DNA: TGTGCCAGCTCACCACAACTAGGGATGAACGAGCAGTACTTC.

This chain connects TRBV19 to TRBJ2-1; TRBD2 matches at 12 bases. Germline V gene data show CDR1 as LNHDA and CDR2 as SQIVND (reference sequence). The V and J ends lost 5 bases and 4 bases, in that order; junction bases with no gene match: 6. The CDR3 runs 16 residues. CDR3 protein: CASSVSGTSGYNEQFF. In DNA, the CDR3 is TGTGCCAGTAGTGTGAGTGGGACTAGCGGGTACAATGAGCAGTTCTTC.

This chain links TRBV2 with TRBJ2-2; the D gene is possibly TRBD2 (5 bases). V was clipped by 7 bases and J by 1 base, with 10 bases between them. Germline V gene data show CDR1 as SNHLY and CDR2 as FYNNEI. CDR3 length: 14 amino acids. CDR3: CASKRRQNTGELFF. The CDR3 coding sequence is TGTGCCAGCAAGCGGAGACAGAACACCGGGGAGCTGTTTTTT.

CDR3 DNA sequence: TGCGCCAGCAGCTTGGGACAGGCCCCGGAGTATTTT. Amino acid sequence: CASSLGQAPEYF. This rearrangement joins TRBV5-1 to TRBJ1-3; a weak D match, TRBD1 (6 bases). Trimming shortened V by 0 bases and J by 16 bases, and 14 bases separated the two germline ends. The germline gives CDR1 SGHRS, CDR2 YFSETQ. The CDR3 runs 12 residues.

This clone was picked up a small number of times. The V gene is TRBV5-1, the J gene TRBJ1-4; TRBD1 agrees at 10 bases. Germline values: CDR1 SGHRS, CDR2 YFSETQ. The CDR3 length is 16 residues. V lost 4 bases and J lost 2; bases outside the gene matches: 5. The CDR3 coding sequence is TGCGCCAGCAGCGAAGGGACAGGGGCGACTAATGAAAAACTGTTTTTT. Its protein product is CASSEGTGATNEKLFF.

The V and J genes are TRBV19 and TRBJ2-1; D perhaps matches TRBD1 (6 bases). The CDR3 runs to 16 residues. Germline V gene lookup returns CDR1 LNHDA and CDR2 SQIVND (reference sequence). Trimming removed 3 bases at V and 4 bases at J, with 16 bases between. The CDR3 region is CASSIRHRDKYNEQFF. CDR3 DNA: TGTGCCAGTAGTATTCGACATCGGGACAAGTACAATGAGCAGTTCTTC.

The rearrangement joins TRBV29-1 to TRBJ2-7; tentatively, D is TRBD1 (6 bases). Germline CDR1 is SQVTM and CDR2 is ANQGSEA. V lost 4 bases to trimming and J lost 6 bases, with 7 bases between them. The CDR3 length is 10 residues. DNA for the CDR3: TGCAGCGTTGGGACAGTCGAGCAGTACTTC. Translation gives CSVGTVEQYF.

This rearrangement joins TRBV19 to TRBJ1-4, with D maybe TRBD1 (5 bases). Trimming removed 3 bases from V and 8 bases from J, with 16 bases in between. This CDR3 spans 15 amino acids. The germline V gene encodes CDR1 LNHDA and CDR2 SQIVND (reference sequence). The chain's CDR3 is CASSMNGGDLEKLFF. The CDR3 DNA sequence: TGTGCCAGTAGTATGAACGGGGGAGATTTAGAAAAACTGTTTTTT.

The CDR3 spells CASSSLAGLGYEQYF. CDR3 sequence (DNA): TGTGCCAGCAGCTCTCTAGCGGGATTAGGGTACGAGCAGTACTTC. The chain links TRBV11-2 to TRBJ2-7; 9 bases are shared with TRBD2. J gave up 4 bases and V 4 bases, and 8 bases lay outside the gene matches. This CDR3 region has 15 residues. Germline assignment: CDR1 SGHAT and CDR2 FQNNGV.

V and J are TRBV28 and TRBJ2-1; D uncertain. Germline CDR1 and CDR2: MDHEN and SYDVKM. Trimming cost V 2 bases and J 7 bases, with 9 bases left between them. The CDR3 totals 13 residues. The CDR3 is CASSLTILNEQFF. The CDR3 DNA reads TGTGCCAGCAGTTTAACTATTTTAAATGAGCAGTTCTTC.

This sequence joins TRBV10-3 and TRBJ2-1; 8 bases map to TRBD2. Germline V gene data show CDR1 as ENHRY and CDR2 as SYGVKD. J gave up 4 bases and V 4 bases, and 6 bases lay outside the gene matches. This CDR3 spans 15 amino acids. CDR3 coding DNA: TGTGCCATCAGTGGTTTGATAGCGGGATACAATGAGCAGTTCTTC. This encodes CAISGLIAGYNEQFF.

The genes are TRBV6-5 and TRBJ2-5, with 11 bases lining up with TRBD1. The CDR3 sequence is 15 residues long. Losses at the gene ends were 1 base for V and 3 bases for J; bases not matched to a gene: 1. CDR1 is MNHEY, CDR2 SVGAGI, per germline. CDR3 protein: CASSYLGQGEETQYF. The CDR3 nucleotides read TGTGCCAGCAGTTACTTGGGACAGGGGGAAGAGACCCAGTACTTC.

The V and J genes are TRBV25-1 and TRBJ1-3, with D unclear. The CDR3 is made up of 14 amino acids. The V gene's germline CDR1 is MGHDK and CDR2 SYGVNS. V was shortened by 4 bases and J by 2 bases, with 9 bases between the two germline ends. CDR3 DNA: TGTGCCAGCAGTGGAGGAGTCCCTGGAAACACCATATATTTT. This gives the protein CASSGGVPGNTIYF.

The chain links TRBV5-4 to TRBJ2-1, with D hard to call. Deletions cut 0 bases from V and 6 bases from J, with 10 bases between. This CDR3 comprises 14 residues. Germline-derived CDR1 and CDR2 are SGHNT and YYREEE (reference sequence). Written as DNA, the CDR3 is TGTGCCAGCAGCTTGGTTCTGACTTCCAATGAGCAGTTCTTC. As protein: CASSLVLTSNEQFF. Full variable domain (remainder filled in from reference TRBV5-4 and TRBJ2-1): ETGVTQSPTHLIKTRGQQVTLRCSSQSGHNTVSWYQQALGQGPQFIFQYYREEENGRGNFPPRFSGLQFPNYSSELNVNALELDDSALYLCASSLVLTSNEQFFGPGTRLTVL.

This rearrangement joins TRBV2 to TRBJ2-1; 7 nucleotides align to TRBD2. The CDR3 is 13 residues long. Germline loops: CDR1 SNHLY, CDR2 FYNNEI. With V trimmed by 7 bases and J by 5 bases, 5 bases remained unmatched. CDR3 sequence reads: CASIGTTHNEQFF. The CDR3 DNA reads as TGTGCCAGCATAGGGACTACACACAATGAGCAGTTCTTC.

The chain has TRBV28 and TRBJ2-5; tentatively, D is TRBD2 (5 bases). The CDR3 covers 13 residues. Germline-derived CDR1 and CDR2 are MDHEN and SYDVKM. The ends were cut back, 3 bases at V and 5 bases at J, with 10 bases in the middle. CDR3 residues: CASSFRGIETQYF. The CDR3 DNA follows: TGTGCCAGCAGTTTCCGGGGAATTGAGACCCAGTACTTC. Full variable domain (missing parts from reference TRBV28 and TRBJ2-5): DVKVTQSSRYLVKRTGEKVFLECVQDMDHENMFWYRQDPGLGLRLIYFSYDVKMKEKGDIPEGYSVSREKKERFSLILESASTNQTSMYLCASSFRGIETQYFGPGTRLLVL.

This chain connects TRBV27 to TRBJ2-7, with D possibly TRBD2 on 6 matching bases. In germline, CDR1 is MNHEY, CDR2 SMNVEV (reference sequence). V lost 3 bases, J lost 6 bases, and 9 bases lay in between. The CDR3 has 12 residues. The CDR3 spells CASSFAGSEQYF. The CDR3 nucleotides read TGTGCCAGCAGTTTTGCGGGATCCGAGCAGTACTTC.

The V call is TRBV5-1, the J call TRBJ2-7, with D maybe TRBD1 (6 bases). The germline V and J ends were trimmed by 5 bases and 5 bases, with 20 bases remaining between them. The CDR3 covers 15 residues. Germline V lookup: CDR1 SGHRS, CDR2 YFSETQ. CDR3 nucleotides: TGCGCCAGCAGGCCCACCTCACAGGGTCGGGACGAGCAGTACTTC. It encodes CASRPTSQGRDEQYF.

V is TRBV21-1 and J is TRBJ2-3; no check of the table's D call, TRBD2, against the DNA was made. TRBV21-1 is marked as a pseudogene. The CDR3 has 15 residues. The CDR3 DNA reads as TGTGCCAGCAGCCCTCGAGCGCCCAGCACAGATACGCAGTATTTT. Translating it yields CASSPRAPSTDTQYF.

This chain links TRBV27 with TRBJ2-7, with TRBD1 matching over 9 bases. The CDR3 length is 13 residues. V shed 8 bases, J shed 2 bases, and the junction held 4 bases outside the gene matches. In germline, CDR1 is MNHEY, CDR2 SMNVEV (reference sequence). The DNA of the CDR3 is TGTGCCAGCCAACGGACAGGGGCCTACGAGCAGTACTTC. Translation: CASQRTGAYEQYF.

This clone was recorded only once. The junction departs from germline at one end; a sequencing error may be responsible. CDR3 residues: CSSSSLLASQTDTQYF. The CDR3 nucleotides read TGTTCCAGCAGCTCGCTACTAGCGAGCCAGACAGATACGCAGTATTTT. V and J are TRBV7-9 and TRBJ2-3; 7 bases fit TRBD2. CDR3 length equals 16 residues. The V gene's germline CDR1 is SEHNR and CDR2 FQNEAQ (reference sequence).